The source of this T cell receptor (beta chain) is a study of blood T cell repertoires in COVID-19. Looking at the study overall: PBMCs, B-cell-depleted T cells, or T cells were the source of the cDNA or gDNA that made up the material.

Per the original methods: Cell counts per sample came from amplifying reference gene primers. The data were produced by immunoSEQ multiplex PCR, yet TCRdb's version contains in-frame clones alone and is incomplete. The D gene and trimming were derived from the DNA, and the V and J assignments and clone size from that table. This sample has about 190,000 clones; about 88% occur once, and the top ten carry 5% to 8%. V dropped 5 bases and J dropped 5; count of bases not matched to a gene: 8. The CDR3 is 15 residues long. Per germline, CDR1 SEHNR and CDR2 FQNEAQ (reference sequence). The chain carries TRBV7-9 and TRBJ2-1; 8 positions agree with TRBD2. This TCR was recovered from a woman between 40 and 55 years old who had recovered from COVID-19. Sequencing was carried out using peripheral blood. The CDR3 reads CASSTRLALNNEQFF. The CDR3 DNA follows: TGTGCCAGCAGCACCAGACTAGCGCTCAACAATGAGCAGTTCTTC.